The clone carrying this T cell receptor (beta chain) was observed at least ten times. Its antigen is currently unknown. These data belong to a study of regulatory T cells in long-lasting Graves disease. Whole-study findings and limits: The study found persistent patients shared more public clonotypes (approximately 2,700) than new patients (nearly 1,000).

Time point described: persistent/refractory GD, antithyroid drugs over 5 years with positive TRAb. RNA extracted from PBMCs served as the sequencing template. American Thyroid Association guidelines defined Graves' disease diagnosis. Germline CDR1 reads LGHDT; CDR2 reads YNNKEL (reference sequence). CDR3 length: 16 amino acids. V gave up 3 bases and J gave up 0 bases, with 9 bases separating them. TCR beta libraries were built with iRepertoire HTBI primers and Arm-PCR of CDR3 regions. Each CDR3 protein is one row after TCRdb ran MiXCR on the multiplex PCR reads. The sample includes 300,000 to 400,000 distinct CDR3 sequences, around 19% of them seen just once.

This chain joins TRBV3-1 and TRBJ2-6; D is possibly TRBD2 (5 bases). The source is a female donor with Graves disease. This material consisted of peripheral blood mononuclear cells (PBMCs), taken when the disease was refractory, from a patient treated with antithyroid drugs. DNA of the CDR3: TGTGCCAGCAGCCAGCTAGCAGGCTCTGGGGCCAACGTCCTGACTTTC. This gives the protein CASSQLAGSGANVLTF. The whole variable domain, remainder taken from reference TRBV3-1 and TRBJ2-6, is DTAVSQTPKYLVTQMGNDKSIKCEQNLGHDTMYWYKQDSKKFLKIMFSYNNKELIINETVPNRFSPKSPDKAHLNLHINSLELGDSAVYFCASSQLAGSGANVLTFGAGSRLTVL.